This entry lists 32 T cell receptor beta chains sequenced from one sample in a study of post-analysis software for immune sequencing data. Study-wide points: Roughly 5 TRBV segments (TRBV5-6, TRBV5-1 and TRBV20-1 among them) occurred more frequently in patients than in controls.

No cognate antigen is known for these TCRs. Carried by the TCR beta cDNA libraries were unique molecular identifiers. TCRdb fed the PCR reads into MiXCR, producing one record per CDR3 protein. The sample records about 810,000 distinct CDR3 sequences, around 53% being singletons. The sample was blood. The source is a girl under 18 with multiple sclerosis.

The CDR3 is CASSLSDRGSTDTQYF. For the CDR3, the DNA is TGCGCCAGCAGCTTGTCGGACAGGGGGAGCACAGATACGCAGTATTTT. V is TRBV5-1 and J is TRBJ2-3; 10 nucleotides agree with TRBD1. Germline V gene lookup returns CDR1 SGHRS and CDR2 YFSETQ. V trimming: 1 base; J trimming: 0 bases; junction bases outside the gene matches: 2. This CDR3 contains 16 residues.

The chain is built from TRBV7-9 and TRBJ2-4; TRBD1 might be the D (6 bases). Near its end, the DNA agrees better with TRBJ2-7, so the J call may be wrong. The CDR3 is made up of 15 amino acids. Germline lookup yields CDR1 SEHNR and CDR2 FQNEAQ (reference sequence). The CDR3 DNA reads TGTGCCAGCAGCTTAGACGGACAGAAGTCCTACGAGCAGTACTTC. Translating it yields CASSLDGQKSYEQYF.

This clonotype was counted only a few times. The chain employs TRBV5-1 and TRBJ2-2, with 11 bases aligning to TRBD1. The CDR3 runs to 14 residues. Trimming cost V 7 bases and J 3 bases; bases outside gene matches: 2. Germline CDR1 reads SGHRS; CDR2 reads YFSETQ. The CDR3 DNA reads as TGCGCCAGCTTGGGACAGGGGGACACCGGGGAGCTGTTTTTT. It is translated as CASLGQGDTGELFF. Full variable domain (rest looked up from reference TRBV5-1 and TRBJ2-2): KAGVTQTPRYLIKTRGQQVTLSCSPISGHRSVSWYQQTPGQGLQFLFEYFSETQRNKGNFPGRFSGRQFSNSRSEMNVSTLELGDSALYLCASLGQGDTGELFFGEGSRLTVL.

There are a few counts of this clonotype. This chain joins TRBV28 and TRBJ2-1; 12 bases agree with TRBD2. V shed 5 bases and J 6 bases; nucleotides not matched to a gene: 8. The CDR3 totals 16 residues. Germline V CDR1 and CDR2: MDHEN, SYDVKM. The CDR3 loop is CASSLVASGRANEQFF. CDR3 coding DNA: TGTGCCAGCAGTCTCGTCGCTAGCGGGAGGGCCAATGAGCAGTTCTTC. Filled out from reference TRBV28 and TRBJ2-1, the complete variable domain reads DVKVTQSSRYLVKRTGEKVFLECVQDMDHENMFWYRQDPGLGLRLIYFSYDVKMKEKGDIPEGYSVSREKKERFSLILESASTNQTSMYLCASSLVASGRANEQFFGPGTRLTVL.

This rearrangement joins TRBV7-2 to TRBJ2-3; the D is unclear. CDR3 size: 13 residues. Germline V gene lookup returns CDR1 SGHTA and CDR2 FQGNSA. Trimming removed 1 base at V and 5 bases at J, with 7 bases between. This CDR3 is CASSLDFVDTQYF. The CDR3 region has the DNA TGTGCCAGCAGCTTAGACTTCGTAGATACGCAGTATTTT.

The V and J genes are TRBV14 and TRBJ1-2; 10 nucleotides match TRBD1. V lost 5 bases to trimming and J lost 5 bases; unmatched junction nucleotides: 5. Germline V CDR1 and CDR2: SGHDN, FVKESK. The CDR3 extends over 14 amino acids. The chain's CDR3 is CASSMDRGNYGYTF. The CDR3 coding sequence is TGTGCCAGCAGCATGGACAGGGGGAATTATGGCTACACCTTC.

The rearrangement uses TRBV12-3 or TRBV12-4 and TRBJ2-1; 9 bases match TRBD2. The CDR3 totals 16 residues. The V and J ends lost 4 bases and 5 bases, in that order; junction bases with no gene match: 9. Here the CDR3 reads CASSSRDAGGNNEQFF. The CDR3 region has the DNA TGTGCCAGCAGTTCCCGGGACGCGGGAGGGAACAATGAGCAGTTCTTC.

V gene TRBV20-1 combines with J gene TRBJ2-4; D gene ambiguous. The tail of the sequence fits TRBJ2-7 better, so the J call may be wrong. This CDR3 is built from 14 residues. Germline CDR1 is DFQATT and CDR2 is SNEGSKA (reference sequence). The CDR3 DNA sequence: TGCAGTGCTAGAGAGCGGCAGTTTGCCTACGAGCAGTACTTC. This gives the protein CSARERQFAYEQYF.

This clonotype was seen just once. The rearrangement uses TRBV12-3 or TRBV12-4 and TRBJ2-3; a weak D match, TRBD1 (6 bases). The CDR3 sequence is 16 residues long. Deletions cut 4 bases from V and 4 bases from J, with 18 bases between. As DNA, the CDR3 is TGTGCCAGCAGTTCCCCCCAGGGGATTAGAGCAGATACGCAGTATTTT. Translated: CASSSPQGIRADTQYF.

V gene TRBV7-9 combines with J gene TRBJ2-7, with TRBD2 identical over 10 bases. The germline CDR1 and CDR2 sequences are SEHNR and FQNEAQ (reference sequence). The CDR3 sequence is 14 residues long. J lost 4 bases, V lost 4 bases, and 4 bases had no gene match. The CDR3: CASSSWTSGYEQYF. CDR3 in DNA: TGTGCCAGCAGCTCCTGGACTAGCGGATACGAGCAGTACTTC.

The chain employs TRBV7-9 and TRBJ2-5; unclear D gene. Judging by the DNA end, TRBJ2-7 fits better; the J call may be wrong. The germline CDR1 and CDR2 sequences are SEHNR and FQNEAQ (reference sequence). This CDR3 region has 12 residues. The CDR3 sequence: CASSSTWGEQYF. For the CDR3, the DNA is TGTGCCAGCAGCTCGACGTGGGGCGAGCAGTACTTC.

This clonotype was picked up a small number of times. The J gene is TRBJ2-6, the V gene TRBV5-1; D is uncertain. Trimming stripped 9 bases from V and 2 bases from J, with 9 bases between. Germline CDR1 and CDR2: SGHRS and YFSETQ. CDR3 size: 13 residues. The CDR3 loop is CATTGPGANVLTF. DNA for the CDR3: TGCGCCACCACCGGTCCTGGGGCCAACGTCCTGACTTTC.

The V and J genes are TRBV6-1 and TRBJ2-7; 10 bases are shared with TRBD2. The CDR3 has 16 residues. CDR1 is MNHNS and CDR2 is SASEGT in the germline V gene. V trimming: 3 bases; J trimming: 1 base; junction bases outside the gene matches: 6. The chain's CDR3 is CASSEQRGGQSYEQYF. CDR3 nucleotide sequence: TGTGCCAGCAGTGAGCAGCGGGGGGGCCAGTCCTACGAGCAGTACTTC.

This clonotype was seen just once. The V and J genes are TRBV7-9 and TRBJ2-7; maybe TRBD2 (5 bases). The germline V gene encodes CDR1 SEHNR and CDR2 FQNEAQ (reference sequence). The CDR3 is 15 amino acids. The V gene lost 2 bases and the J gene lost 0 bases, with 11 bases spanning the gap. CDR3 in amino acids: CASSLSLAHSYEQYF. DNA of the CDR3: TGTGCCAGCAGCTTATCCCTAGCCCACTCCTACGAGCAGTACTTC.

The chain is built from TRBV3-1 and TRBJ1-1, with D hard to call. The germline CDR1 and CDR2 sequences are LGHDT and YNNKEL (reference sequence). With 1 base removed from V and 11 bases from J, the gap between germline ends came to 14 bases. The length of the CDR3 is 13 residues. The CDR3 DNA follows: TGTGCCAGCAGCCAAGTAATCGGCAGAGGCGCTTTCTTT. It encodes CASSQVIGRGAFF.

The rearrangement joins TRBV20-1 to TRBJ2-5; 9 bases align to TRBD2. The V gene end was trimmed by 0 bases and the J gene end by 5 bases; junction bases not matched to a gene: 7. Germline assignment: CDR1 DFQATT and CDR2 SNEGSKA (reference sequence). The CDR3 contains 15 residues. The CDR3 loop is CSARDGTSPGETQYF. In DNA, the CDR3 is TGCAGTGCTAGAGACGGGACTAGCCCGGGGGAGACCCAGTACTTC.

This clonotype was counted a few times. The genes are TRBV7-3 and TRBJ2-3; a possible D gene is TRBD2 (6 bases). Germline CDR1 and CDR2: SGHTA and FQGTGA. The CDR3 runs to 16 residues. Trimming left V 5 bases short and J 5 bases short, with 20 bases between. CDR3 protein: CASSVTGTSAIDTQYF. Here the CDR3 DNA reads TGTGCCAGCAGCGTCACCGGGACTTCGGCCATAGATACGCAGTATTTT.

The J gene is TRBJ2-1, the V gene TRBV29-1; 11 bases agree with TRBD1. The trim removed 0 bases at V and 7 bases at J, leaving 14 bases unmatched. The length of the CDR3 is 18 residues. Germline loops: CDR1 SQVTM, CDR2 ANQGSEA. The CDR3 is CSVEDPGRPDRGLNEQFF. CDR3 nucleotides: TGCAGCGTTGAAGATCCCGGTCGCCCGGACAGGGGGCTGAATGAGCAGTTCTTC.

The CDR3 DNA is TGTGCCAGCACCGTAGCGGGAGGGCAGAATGAGCAGTTCTTC. Protein sequence: CASTVAGGQNEQFF. The chain links TRBV7-9 to TRBJ2-1, with 11 positions matching TRBD2. With V trimmed by 7 bases and J by 7 bases, 6 bases remained unmatched. Per the germline V gene, CDR1 is SEHNR and CDR2 is FQNEAQ (reference sequence). The CDR3 runs to 14 residues.

As for this clonotype: The junction and the germline gene differ at one end; a read error may be behind it. The chain recombines TRBV27 with TRBJ2-2, with 8 bases identical to TRBD2. The CDR3 loop spans 16 amino acids. CDR1 and CDR2 (germline): MNHEY, SMNVEV (reference sequence). The CDR3 sequence: CASKSSGAPLSGELFF. CDR3 bases: TGCGCCAGCAAAAGTAGCGGGGCCCCCTTGTCCGGGGAGCTGTTTTTT.

This clonotype was picked up a small number of times. This sequence joins TRBV20-1 and TRBJ2-3, with TRBD1 matching over 7 bases. This CDR3 has 16 residues. Germline V gene data show CDR1 as DFQATT and CDR2 as SNEGSKA (reference sequence). Germline trimming cut 6 bases from V and 4 bases from J; bases unmatched to any gene: 16. This chain's CDR3 is CSAISPGQLFPDTQYF. The DNA for the CDR3 is TGCAGTGCCATATCGCCGGGACAGCTCTTCCCAGATACGCAGTATTTT.

This rearrangement joins TRBV5-1 to TRBJ2-1; possibly TRBD1 or TRBD2 for D (7 bases each). The germline CDR1 and CDR2 sequences are SGHRS and YFSETQ. The CDR3 is made up of 13 amino acids. V dropped 7 bases and J dropped 9 bases, with 17 bases sitting between them. The CDR3: CASGREGAIEQFF. The CDR3, as DNA: TGCGCCAGCGGGAGGGAGGGGGCTATTGAGCAGTTCTTC.

Turning to this clonotype: Germline and junction disagree at one end, which may indicate a read error. The rearrangement links TRBV2 to TRBJ2-1; 13 bases match TRBD2. Germline values: CDR1 SNHLY, CDR2 FYNNEI. The CDR3 has 14 amino acids. The CDR3 protein is CVSRGTSGDRGQFF. DNA for the CDR3: TGTGTCAGCCGCGGGACTAGCGGGGACCGGGGGCAGTTCTTC.

V and J are TRBV7-9 and TRBJ2-3; 7 nucleotides agree with TRBD1. Germline CDR1 SEHNR, CDR2 FQNEAQ (reference sequence). Unmatched junction bases numbered 13, after V lost 5 bases and J lost 5 bases. The CDR3 consists of 16 residues. Here the CDR3 reads CASSGGASRGIDTQYF. CDR3 coding DNA: TGTGCCAGCAGCGGGGGCGCCTCCAGGGGGATAGATACGCAGTATTTT. Variable domain in full (rest from reference TRBV7-9 and TRBJ2-3): DTGVSQNPRHKITKRGQNVTFRCDPISEHNRLYWYRQTLGQGPEFLTYFQNEAQLEKSRLLSDRFSAERPKGSFSTLEIQRTEQGDSAMYLCASSGGASRGIDTQYFGPGTRLTVL.

This clonotype was seen only a few times. The chain combines TRBV7-8 with TRBJ1-2; D may be TRBD1 (6 bases). The CDR3 extends over 14 amino acids. The ends were cut back, 7 bases at V and 6 bases at J, with 18 bases in the middle. CDR1 and CDR2 (germline): SGHVS, FQNEAQ. The CDR3 DNA follows: TGTGCCAGCACCTCCCTAGGGGGTCCCGATGGCTACACCTTC. This gives the protein CASTSLGGPDGYTF.

J is TRBJ2-5 and V is TRBV5-1, with 7 nucleotides matching TRBD2. The CDR3 is 15 amino acids. Unmatched junction bases numbered 6, after V lost 4 bases and J lost 0 bases. The germline V gene has CDR1 SGHRS and CDR2 YFSETQ. CDR3 sequence reads: CASSPGGGYQETQYF. CDR3 nucleotide sequence: TGCGCCAGCAGCCCGGGAGGAGGGTACCAAGAGACCCAGTACTTC.

Details on this clonotype: An end of the junction does not agree with germline; a read error may underlie this. V usage is TRBV12-3 or TRBV12-4 and J usage is TRBJ2-7; 8 bases agree with TRBD2. This CDR3 contains 13 residues. The CDR3 coding sequence is TGTGCCAACAGTTTACTAGCGGACTACGAGCAGTACTTC. Translation: CANSLLADYEQYF.

CDR3 in DNA: TGTGCCAGCAGCCCGGGGACAGCAGAGACTTCACCCCTCCACTTT. This gives the protein CASSPGTAETSPLHF. The V and J genes are TRBV7-3 and TRBJ1-6; 7 positions match TRBD1. Germline V lookup: CDR1 SGHTA, CDR2 FQGTGA. V trimming: 5 bases; J trimming: 9 bases; junction bases outside the gene matches: 10. The CDR3 contains 15 residues.

A few counts support this clonotype. The rearrangement uses TRBV13 and TRBJ2-5; a possible D gene is TRBD1 (6 bases). The J call may be in error: the DNA end matches TRBJ2-7 better. The CDR3 has 13 amino acids. From germline, CDR1 is PRHDT and CDR2 FYEKMQ (reference sequence). DNA for the CDR3: TGTGCCAGCAGCTTAAGGGCAGGGGACGAGCAGTACTTC. Translated: CASSLRAGDEQYF.

V and J are TRBV20-1 and TRBJ2-7; 8 positions match TRBD1. Germline CDR1 reads DFQATT; CDR2 reads SNEGSKA (reference sequence). The CDR3 is 15 amino acids. V lost 1 base and J lost 3; bases outside the gene matches: 8. The CDR3 DNA sequence: TGCAGTGCTAGAGGTGGAGGACAGGGAATCTACGAGCAGTACTTC. It translates to CSARGGGQGIYEQYF.

This clonotype was recorded only once. The gene calls are TRBV7-3 and TRBJ2-3, with D perhaps being TRBD1 or TRBD2 (5 bases each). Per germline, CDR1 SGHTA and CDR2 FQGTGA. V lost 6 bases to trimming and J lost 11 bases, with 21 bases between them. This CDR3 has 14 amino acids. The CDR3 loop is CASSPGPGRAKQYF. The CDR3 nucleotides are TGTGCCAGCAGTCCAGGCCCGGGACGAGCGAAGCAGTATTTT.

This clonotype has only one observation. The chain links TRBV7-9 to TRBJ1-2; a weak D match, TRBD1 (5 bases). Germline V gene lookup returns CDR1 SEHNR and CDR2 FQNEAQ (reference sequence). V was cut by 1 base and J by 4 bases, with 13 bases left in between. The CDR3 totals 15 residues. The CDR3 DNA sequence: TGTGCCAGCAGCTTAGGAGACGGGGGAGGCTATGGCTACACCTTC. Protein: CASSLGDGGGYGYTF.